These T cell receptor beta chains were read from a single sample in a study of blood T cells in healthy people across ages. TCRdb itself ran the 5' RACE reads through MiXCR, one entry per CDR3 protein. The sample includes just under 900,000 distinct CDR3 sequences, about 30% of them seen just once. Sequencing was done on a sample of blood. These receptor sequences come from a woman older than 75 in good health. The CDR3 runs from the conserved cysteine through the conserved F or W. The D gene is left open where the match is weak. Only some rows state a clone size, as once, few, many or a class for expanded clones.

size	J	V	D	DNA	CDR3
few	TRBJ1-1	TRBV6-1	NA	TGTGCCAGCAGTGATCCGGGACAAATTAGCACTGAAGCTTTCTTT	CASSDPGQISTEAFF
many	TRBJ1-2	TRBV27	NA	TGTGCCAGCAGTGTTGCAGGACCGCTAGGCGGCTCTGGCTACACCTTC	CASSVAGPLGGSGYTF
few	TRBJ2-5	TRBV18	NA	TGTGCCAGCTCACCAAGGGGCCTAAAACAAGAGACCCAGTACTTC	CASSPRGLKQETQYF
NA	TRBJ2-3	TRBV4-1	NA	TGCGCCAGCAGTCAACATTATGGAGGGGGGCGTCGCACAGATACGCAGTATTTT	CASSQHYGGGRRTDTQYF
few	TRBJ2-2	TRBV28	TRBD1	TGTGCCAGTGAACCGCGGGACAGGTGGGCCGGGGAGCTGTTTTTT	CASEPRDRWAGELFF
few	TRBJ1-5	TRBV28	NA	TGTGCCAGCAGTTTCAGTCCGATTGGAAATCAGCCCCAGCATTTT	CASSFSPIGNQPQHF
many	TRBJ2-7	TRBV28	NA	TGTGCCAGCACCTACAGGATTGGCGACGAGCAGTACTTC	CASTYRIGDEQYF
few	TRBJ2-5	TRBV27	NA	TGTGCCAGCACGGAAGGGACCCAGTACTTC	CASTEGTQYF
NA	TRBJ1-4	TRBV27	NA	TGTGCCAGCAGTTTGTTGGGGACGGGTAATGAAAAACTGTTTTTT	CASSLLGTGNEKLFF
once	TRBJ2-1	TRBV7-2	NA	TGTGCCAGCAGCTTAGCGGGAGAGGGTGAGCAGTTCTTC	CASSLAGEGEQFF
many	TRBJ2-3	TRBV5-1	NA	TGCGCCAGCAGCTATGACGGGTATACGCAGTATTTT	CASSYDGYTQYF
NA	TRBJ2-7	TRBV6-2/TRBV6-3	TRBD1	TGTGCCAGCAGTGGGACAGGGAGGTTCGAGCAGTACTTC	CASSGTGRFEQYF
NA	TRBJ1-1	TRBV24-1	NA	TGTGCCACCAGTGATGGAGACAGGGAAGCTTTCTTT	CATSDGDREAFF
few	TRBJ2-3	TRBV4-2	NA	TGTGCCAGCAGCCAAGATCTGGGGGGGGCCTTGTTAGATACGCAGTATTTT	CASSQDLGGALLDTQYF
few	TRBJ2-2	TRBV7-9	NA	TGTGCCAGCAGCTTAGTCCGAGCGGGTCCCGGGGAGCTGTTTTTT	CASSLVRAGPGELFF
NA	TRBJ1-1	TRBV20-1	NA	TGCAGTGCCCCCGGCAGGGGTCGAACTGAAGCTTTCTTT	CSAPGRGRTEAFF
few	TRBJ2-5	TRBV6-1	TRBD2	TGTGCCAGCAGGCGGGGGGTGGGAGAGACCCAGTACTTC	CASRRGVGETQYF
many	TRBJ2-5	TRBV20-1	NA	TGCAGTGCTATTTGGACAGCACAAGAGACCCAGTACTTC	CSAIWTAQETQYF
many	TRBJ2-3	TRBV7-2	TRBD2	TGTGCCAGCCCCCCTCTAGCGGGGGGGCCGATAGATACGCAGTATTTT	CASPPLAGGPIDTQYF
many	TRBJ2-1	TRBV20-1	TRBD2	TGCAGTGCTATCTTGATAGCGGGGGGAACCTACAATGAGCAGTTCTTC	CSAILIAGGTYNEQFF
many	TRBJ1-2	TRBV7-2	NA	TGTGCCAGCAGCTTGGGTCAGGGAGGCGGCTACACCTTC	CASSLGQGGGYTF
NA	TRBJ1-1	TRBV7-9	NA	TGTGCCAGCAGCCCCGGCAAGAGGAACACTGAAGCTTTCTTT	CASSPGKRNTEAFF
many	TRBJ2-5	TRBV20-1	TRBD1	TGCAGTGCTAGAGATCCGAGGTCAGGGGGAATAGTGGAGACCCAGTACTTC	CSARDPRSGGIVETQYF
NA	TRBJ1-6	TRBV6-5	NA	TGTGCCGGCAGTTACTCGCTGACCAATTCACCCCTCCACTTT	CAGSYSLTNSPLHF
once	TRBJ1-2	TRBV27	NA	TGTGTCAGCAGTCGCATCGGTCATGGCTACACCTTC	CVSSRIGHGYTF
few	TRBJ2-7	TRBV7-9	NA	TGTGCCAGCAGCTCGAACGTCAGAGATCTTGTAACGGCGGTCTACGAGCAGTACTTC	CASSSNVRDLVTAVYEQYF
NA	TRBJ1-1	TRBV20-1	NA	TGCAGTGCTAGAGACCCCCTAAAGTCCACTGAAGCTTTCTTT	CSARDPLKSTEAFF
many	TRBJ2-3	TRBV12-5	NA	TGTGCTAGTGGTTTGGACAGCACAGATACGCAGTATTTT	CASGLDSTDTQYF
many	TRBJ2-1	TRBV29-1	TRBD1	TGCAGCGTTGACCTGGACAGGTCTTACAATGAGCAGTTCTTC	CSVDLDRSYNEQFF
many	TRBJ2-5	TRBV6-5	NA	TGTGCCAGCAGTTACTCGATACTAGGAGGAGAGACCCAGTACTTC	CASSYSILGGETQYF
NA	TRBJ1-2	TRBV12-3/TRBV12-4	NA	TGTGCCAGCAGTTTAGACAGCTATCGAATTAACTATGGCTACACCTTC	CASSLDSYRINYGYTF
NA	TRBJ2-3	TRBV9	TRBD2	TGTACCAGCAGCGAGACTAGCGGGGGTTGGATAGATACGCAGTATTTT	CTSSETSGGWIDTQYF
NA	TRBJ2-3	TRBV30	NA	TGTGCCTGGGCGCGGCATGGGGATACGCAGTATTTT	CAWARHGDTQYF
NA	TRBJ1-2	TRBV20-1	NA	TGCAGTGCTAGAGATAGCAACCGAAGGCGCTATGGCTACACCTTC	CSARDSNRRRYGYTF
NA	TRBJ1-5	TRBV24-1	NA	TGTGCCACCAGTGATTCCACCCAAGCGGCCAACAATCAGCCCCAGCATTTT	CATSDSTQAANNQPQHF
NA	TRBJ1-1	TRBV3-1	NA	TGTGCGGCGGGGGCAACTGAAGCTTTCTTT	CAAGATEAFF
many	TRBJ2-1	TRBV29-1	NA	TGCAGCGTTGAGATTTACAATGAGCAGTTCTTC	CSVEIYNEQFF
many	TRBJ2-3	TRBV6-6	NA	TGTGCCAGCAGTCATCGGACACCATCCATCGGCACAGATACGCAGTATTTT	CASSHRTPSIGTDTQYF
NA	TRBJ1-4	TRBV4-2	NA	TGTGCCAGCAGCAGCGACGAGGAAGAAAAACTGTTTTTT	CASSSDEEEKLFF
many	TRBJ1-6	TRBV21-1	NA	TGTGCCAGCAGCAACCCAGCGCCCCTCCACTTT	CASSNPAPLHF
many	TRBJ1-6	TRBV11-2	TRBD1	TGTGCCAGCAGCCTTGCAGGGGGCTTTTATTCACCCCTCCACTTT	CASSLAGGFYSPLHF
many	TRBJ1-5	TRBV24-1	TRBD1	TGTGCCACCAGTGACCGAGGGACAGCCAATCAGCCCCAGCATTTT	CATSDRGTANQPQHF
NA	TRBJ2-7	TRBV29-1	NA	TGCAGCGTTCTATTCGGGGATTCCTACGAGCAGTACTTC	CSVLFGDSYEQYF
NA	TRBJ1-5	TRBV5-5	TRBD1	TGTGCCAGCACCCTCGGGACAGGGCCAAATCAGCCCCAGCATTTT	CASTLGTGPNQPQHF
NA	TRBJ1-2	TRBV7-2	TRBD1	TGTGCCAGCAGCCCGACAGGGAAGTCCTATGGCTACACCTTC	CASSPTGKSYGYTF
many	TRBJ2-5	TRBV11-2	NA	TGTGCCAGCAGCTTAGATCCTGGGGCCATCAACGTCCCCCAGTACTTC	CASSLDPGAINVPQYF
many	TRBJ2-3	TRBV7-2	NA	TGTGCCAGCAGCCCGGGATGGGCTGGTACGCAGTATTTT	CASSPGWAGTQYF
NA	TRBJ1-5	TRBV6-2/TRBV6-3	NA	TGTGCCAGCAGTTACAAGCCGGGACGGAATCAGCCCCAGCATTTT	CASSYKPGRNQPQHF
many	TRBJ2-2	TRBV20-1	TRBD1	TGCAGTGCTCCCCAGGCAGGGGGCGCGGGGGAGCTGTTTTTT	CSAPQAGGAGELFF
few	TRBJ2-7	TRBV5-1	NA	TGCGCCAGCATCTACCGGGACAAGCGCTCCTACGAGCAGTACTTC	CASIYRDKRSYEQYF
NA	TRBJ1-6	TRBV9	TRBD1	TGTGCCTGCAGCCCTAGACAGGGTCAGGATTCACCCCTCCACTTT	CACSPRQGQDSPLHF
many	TRBJ2-5	TRBV28	TRBD1	TGTGCCAGCAGTTTACCTTGGACAGGGGCAGAGACCCAGTACTTC	CASSLPWTGAETQYF
NA	TRBJ1-1	TRBV7-2	NA	TGTGCCAGCAGCTCCTACAGCTACACTGAAGCTTTCTTT	CASSSYSYTEAFF
many	TRBJ2-7	TRBV4-1	TRBD1	TGCGCCAGCAGCCAAGGGGACAGGGTCACCTACGAGCAGTACTTC	CASSQGDRVTYEQYF
many	TRBJ2-5	TRBV29-1	NA	TGCAGCGTTTTCTTGACAAGTGCAAAAGAGACCCAGTACTTC	CSVFLTSAKETQYF
many	TRBJ1-2	TRBV7-2	TRBD1	TGTGCCAGCAGCTTAGGACAGGGGAATTTCAACTATGGCTACACCTTC	CASSLGQGNFNYGYTF
many	TRBJ2-5	TRBV12-3/TRBV12-4	NA	TGTGCCAGCAGTTTCGCAGAAGAGACCCAGTACTTC	CASSFAEETQYF